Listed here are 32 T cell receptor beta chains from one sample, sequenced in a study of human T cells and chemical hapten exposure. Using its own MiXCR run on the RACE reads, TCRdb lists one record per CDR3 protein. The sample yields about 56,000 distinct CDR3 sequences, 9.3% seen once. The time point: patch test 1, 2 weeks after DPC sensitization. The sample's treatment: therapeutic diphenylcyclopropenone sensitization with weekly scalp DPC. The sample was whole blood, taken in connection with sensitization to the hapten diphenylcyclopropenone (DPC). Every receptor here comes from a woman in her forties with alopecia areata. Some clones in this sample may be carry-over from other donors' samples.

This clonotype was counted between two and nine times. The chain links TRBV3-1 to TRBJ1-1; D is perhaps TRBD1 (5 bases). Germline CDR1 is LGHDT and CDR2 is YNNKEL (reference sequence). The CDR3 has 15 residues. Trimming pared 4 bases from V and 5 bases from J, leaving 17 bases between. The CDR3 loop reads CASSPTRYGGTEAFF. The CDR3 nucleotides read TGTGCCAGCAGCCCGACCAGGTACGGGGGGACTGAAGCTTTCTTT.

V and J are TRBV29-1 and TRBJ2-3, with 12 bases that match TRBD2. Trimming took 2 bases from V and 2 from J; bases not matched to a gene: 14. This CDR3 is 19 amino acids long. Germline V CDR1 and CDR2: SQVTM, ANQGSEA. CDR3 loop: CSVETPTKLAGGITDTQYF. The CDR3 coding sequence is TGCAGCGTTGAAACCCCGACGAAGCTAGCGGGGGGGATCACAGATACGCAGTATTTT.

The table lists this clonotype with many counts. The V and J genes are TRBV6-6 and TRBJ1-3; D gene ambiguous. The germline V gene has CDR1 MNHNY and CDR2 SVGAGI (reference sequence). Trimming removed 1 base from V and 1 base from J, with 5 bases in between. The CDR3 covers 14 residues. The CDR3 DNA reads TGTGCCAGCAGTTACTACAGTTCTGGAAACACCATATATTTT. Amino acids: CASSYYSSGNTIYF.

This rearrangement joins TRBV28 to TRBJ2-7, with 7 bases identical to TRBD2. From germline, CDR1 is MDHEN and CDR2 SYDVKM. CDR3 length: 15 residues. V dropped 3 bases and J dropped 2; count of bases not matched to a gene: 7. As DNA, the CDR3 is TGTGCCAGCAGTTTTAAGAGGGGAGGGGCCTACGAGCAGTACTTC. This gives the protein CASSFKRGGAYEQYF.

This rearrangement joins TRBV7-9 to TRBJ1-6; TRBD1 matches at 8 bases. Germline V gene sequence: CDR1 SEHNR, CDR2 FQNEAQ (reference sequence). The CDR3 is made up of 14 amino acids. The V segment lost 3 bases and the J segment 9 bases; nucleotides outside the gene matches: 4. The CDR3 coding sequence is TGTGCCAGCAGCTTTCAGGGGGCTGGTTCACCCCTCCACTTT. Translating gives CASSFQGAGSPLHF.

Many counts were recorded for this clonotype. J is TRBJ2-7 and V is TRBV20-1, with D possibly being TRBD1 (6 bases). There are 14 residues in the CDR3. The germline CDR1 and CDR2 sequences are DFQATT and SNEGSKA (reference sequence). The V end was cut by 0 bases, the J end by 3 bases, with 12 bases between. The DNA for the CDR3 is TGCAGTGCTAGAGAGGGGGCTCTCTTCTACGAGCAGTACTTC. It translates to CSAREGALFYEQYF.

This CDR3 is CSVEEQGNEQFF. CDR3 nucleotides: TGCAGCGTTGAAGAGCAGGGTAATGAGCAGTTCTTC. This chain uses TRBV29-1 with TRBJ2-1; perhaps TRBD1 as D (5 bases). This CDR3 has 12 residues. V was pared by 0 bases and J by 7 bases, with 7 bases between. CDR1 and CDR2 from the germline V gene are SQVTM and ANQGSEA.

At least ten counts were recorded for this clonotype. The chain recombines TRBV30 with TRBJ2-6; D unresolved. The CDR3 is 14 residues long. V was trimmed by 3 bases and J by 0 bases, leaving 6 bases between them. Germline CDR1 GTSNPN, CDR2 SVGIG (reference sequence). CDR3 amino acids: CAWSSGSGANVLTF. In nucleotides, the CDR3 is TGTGCCTGGAGCTCGGGCTCTGGGGCCAACGTCCTGACTTTC.

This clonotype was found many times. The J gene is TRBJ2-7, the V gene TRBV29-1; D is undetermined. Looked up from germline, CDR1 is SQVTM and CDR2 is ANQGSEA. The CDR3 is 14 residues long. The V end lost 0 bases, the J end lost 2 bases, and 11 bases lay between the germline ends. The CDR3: CSVEDRGGTYEQYF. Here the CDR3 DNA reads TGCAGCGTTGAAGACCGCGGCGGAACCTACGAGCAGTACTTC.

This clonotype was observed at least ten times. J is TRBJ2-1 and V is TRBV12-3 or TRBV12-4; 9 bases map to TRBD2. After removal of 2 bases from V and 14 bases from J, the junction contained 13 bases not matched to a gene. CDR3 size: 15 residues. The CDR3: CASSLFGGGGSEEFF. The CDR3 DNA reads TGTGCCAGCAGTTTATTCGGCGGGGGGGGCTCCGAGGAGTTCTTC.

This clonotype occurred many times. The CDR3 spells CATIRQAAEQYF. The CDR3 bases are TGTGCCACCATAAGACAGGCGGCCGAGCAGTACTTC. This chain uses TRBV24-1 with TRBJ2-7; weak D call: TRBD1 (6 bases). Trimming removed 8 bases at V and 6 bases at J, with 13 bases between. CDR1 KGHDR and CDR2 SFDVKD come from the germline V gene. The CDR3 consists of 12 residues.

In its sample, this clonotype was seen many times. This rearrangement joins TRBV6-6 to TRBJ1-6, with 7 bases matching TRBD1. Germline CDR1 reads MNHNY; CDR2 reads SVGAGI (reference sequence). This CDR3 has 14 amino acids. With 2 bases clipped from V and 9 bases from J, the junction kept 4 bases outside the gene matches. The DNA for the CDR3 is TGTGCCAGCAGTTACACAGGGGTCGGTTCACCCCTCCACTTT. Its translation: CASSYTGVGSPLHF.

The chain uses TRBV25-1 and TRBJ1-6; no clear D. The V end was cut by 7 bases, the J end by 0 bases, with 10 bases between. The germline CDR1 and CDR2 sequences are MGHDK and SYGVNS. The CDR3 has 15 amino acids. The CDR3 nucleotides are TGTGCCAGCATTCGGGAGGGCTCCTATAATTCACCCCTCCACTTT. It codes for CASIREGSYNSPLHF.

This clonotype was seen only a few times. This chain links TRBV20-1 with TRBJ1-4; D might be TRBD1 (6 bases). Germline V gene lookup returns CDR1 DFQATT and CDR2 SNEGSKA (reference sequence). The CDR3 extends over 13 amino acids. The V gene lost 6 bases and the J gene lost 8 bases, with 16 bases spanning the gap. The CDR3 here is CSAPSGAGEKLFF. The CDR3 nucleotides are TGCAGTGCCCCATCGGGGGCAGGGGAAAAACTGTTTTTT.

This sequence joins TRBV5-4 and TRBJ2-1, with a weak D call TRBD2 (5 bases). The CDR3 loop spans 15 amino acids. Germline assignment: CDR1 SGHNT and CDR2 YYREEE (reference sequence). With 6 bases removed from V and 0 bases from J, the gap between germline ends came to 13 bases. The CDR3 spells CASTDGVSSYNEQFF. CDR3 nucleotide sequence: TGTGCCAGCACCGACGGGGTAAGCTCCTACAATGAGCAGTTCTTC.

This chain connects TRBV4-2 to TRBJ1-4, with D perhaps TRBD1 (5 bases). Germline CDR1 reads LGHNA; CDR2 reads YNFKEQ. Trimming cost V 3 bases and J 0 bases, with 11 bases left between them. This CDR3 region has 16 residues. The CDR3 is CASSQADRATNEKLFF. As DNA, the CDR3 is TGTGCCAGCAGCCAGGCTGACAGAGCAACTAATGAAAAACTGTTTTTT.

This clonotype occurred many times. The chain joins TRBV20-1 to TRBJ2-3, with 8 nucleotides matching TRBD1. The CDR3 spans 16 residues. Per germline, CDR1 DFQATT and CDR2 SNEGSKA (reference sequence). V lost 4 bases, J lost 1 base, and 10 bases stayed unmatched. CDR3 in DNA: TGCAGTGCTACAGGGATTAAGGGACAGGGCACAGATACGCAGTATTTT. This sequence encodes CSATGIKGQGTDTQYF.

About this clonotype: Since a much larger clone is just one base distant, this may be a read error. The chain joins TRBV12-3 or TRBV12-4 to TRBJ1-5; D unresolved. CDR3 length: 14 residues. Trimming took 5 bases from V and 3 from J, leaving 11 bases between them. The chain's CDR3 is CASSTPGYNQPQHF. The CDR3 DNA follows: TGTGCCAGCAGTACACCGGGGTACAATCAGCCCCAGCATTTT.

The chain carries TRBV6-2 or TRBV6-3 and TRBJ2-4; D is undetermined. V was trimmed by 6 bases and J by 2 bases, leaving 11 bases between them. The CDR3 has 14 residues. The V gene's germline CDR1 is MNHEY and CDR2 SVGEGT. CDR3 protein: CASSPTRTKNIQYF. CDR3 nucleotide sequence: TGTGCCAGCAGCCCGACGCGGACCAAAAACATTCAGTACTTC.

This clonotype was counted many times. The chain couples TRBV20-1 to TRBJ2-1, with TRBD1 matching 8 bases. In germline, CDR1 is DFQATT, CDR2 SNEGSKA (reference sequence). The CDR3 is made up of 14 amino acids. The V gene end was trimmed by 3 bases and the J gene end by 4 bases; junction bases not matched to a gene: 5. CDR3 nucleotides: TGCAGTGCTAGGGACAGGGTAGGATACAATGAGCAGTTCTTC. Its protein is CSARDRVGYNEQFF.

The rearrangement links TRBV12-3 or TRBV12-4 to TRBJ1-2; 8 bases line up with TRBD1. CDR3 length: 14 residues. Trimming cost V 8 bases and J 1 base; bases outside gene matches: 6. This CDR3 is CASSRTGSNYGYTF. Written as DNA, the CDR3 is TGTGCCAGCTCCCGGACAGGGAGTAACTATGGCTACACCTTC.

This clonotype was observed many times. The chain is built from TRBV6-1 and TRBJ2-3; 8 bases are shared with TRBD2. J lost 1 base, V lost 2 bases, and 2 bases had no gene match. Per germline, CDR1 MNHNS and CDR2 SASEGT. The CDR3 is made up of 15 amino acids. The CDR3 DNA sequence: TGTGCCAGCAGTGAATTTAGCGGGGGCACAGATACGCAGTATTTT. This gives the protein CASSEFSGGTDTQYF.

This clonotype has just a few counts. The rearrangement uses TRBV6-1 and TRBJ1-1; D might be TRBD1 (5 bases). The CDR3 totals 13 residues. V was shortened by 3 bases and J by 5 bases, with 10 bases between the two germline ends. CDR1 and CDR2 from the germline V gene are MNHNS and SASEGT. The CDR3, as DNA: TGTGCCAGCAGTGATAATGAGGGGACTGAAGCTTTCTTT. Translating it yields CASSDNEGTEAFF.

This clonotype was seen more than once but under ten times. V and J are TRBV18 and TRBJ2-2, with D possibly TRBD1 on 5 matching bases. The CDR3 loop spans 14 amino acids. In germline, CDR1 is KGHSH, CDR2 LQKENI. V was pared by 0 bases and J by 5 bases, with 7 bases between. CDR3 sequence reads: CASSPPRQTGELFF. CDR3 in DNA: TGTGCCAGCTCACCACCTCGACAGACCGGGGAGCTGTTTTTT.

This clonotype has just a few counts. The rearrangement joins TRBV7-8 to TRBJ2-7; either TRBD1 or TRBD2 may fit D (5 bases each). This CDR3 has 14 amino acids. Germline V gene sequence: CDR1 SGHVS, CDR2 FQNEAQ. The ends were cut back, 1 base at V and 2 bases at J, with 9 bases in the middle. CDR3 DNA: TGTGCCAGCAGCTTAGTGTCGGGGCCCTACGAGCAGTACTTC. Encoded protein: CASSLVSGPYEQYF.

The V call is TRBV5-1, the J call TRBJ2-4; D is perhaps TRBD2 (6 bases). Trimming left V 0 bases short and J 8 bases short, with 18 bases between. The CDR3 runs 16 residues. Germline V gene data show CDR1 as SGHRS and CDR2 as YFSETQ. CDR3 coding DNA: TGCGCCAGCAGCTTGGGTGGCGGGGCCGTCGGGGACATTCAGTACTTC. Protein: CASSLGGGAVGDIQYF.

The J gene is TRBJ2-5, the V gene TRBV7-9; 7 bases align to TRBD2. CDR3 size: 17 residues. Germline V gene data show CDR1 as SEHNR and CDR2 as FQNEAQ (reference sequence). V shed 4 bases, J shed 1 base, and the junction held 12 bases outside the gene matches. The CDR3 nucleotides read TGTGCCAGCAGCTCCGCTCTAGCTAGCGGCCTCCAAGAGACCCAGTACTTC. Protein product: CASSSALASGLQETQYF.

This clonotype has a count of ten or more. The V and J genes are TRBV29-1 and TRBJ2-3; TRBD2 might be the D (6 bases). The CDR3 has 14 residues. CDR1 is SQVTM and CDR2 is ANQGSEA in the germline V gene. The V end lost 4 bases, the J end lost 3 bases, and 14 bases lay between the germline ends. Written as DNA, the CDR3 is TGCAGCGTTGGACCACCACGGGGGACAGATACGCAGTATTTT. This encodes CSVGPPRGTDTQYF.

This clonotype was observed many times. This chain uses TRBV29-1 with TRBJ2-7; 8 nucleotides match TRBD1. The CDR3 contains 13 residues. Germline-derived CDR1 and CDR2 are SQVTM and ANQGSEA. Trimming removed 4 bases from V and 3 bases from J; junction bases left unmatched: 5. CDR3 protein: CSVALGQGYEQYF. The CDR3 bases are TGCAGCGTTGCACTCGGACAGGGCTACGAGCAGTACTTC.

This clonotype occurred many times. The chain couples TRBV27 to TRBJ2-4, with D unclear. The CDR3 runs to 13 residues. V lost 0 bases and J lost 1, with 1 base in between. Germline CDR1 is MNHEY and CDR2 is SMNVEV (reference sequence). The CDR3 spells CASSLSAKNIQYF. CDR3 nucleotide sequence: TGTGCCAGCAGTTTATCTGCCAAAAACATTCAGTACTTC.

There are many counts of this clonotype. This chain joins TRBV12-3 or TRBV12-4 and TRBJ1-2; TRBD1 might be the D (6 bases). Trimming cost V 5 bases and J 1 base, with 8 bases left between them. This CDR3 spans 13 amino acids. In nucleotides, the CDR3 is TGTGCCAGCAGTCAGGGGTATAACTATGGCTACACCTTC. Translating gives CASSQGYNYGYTF.

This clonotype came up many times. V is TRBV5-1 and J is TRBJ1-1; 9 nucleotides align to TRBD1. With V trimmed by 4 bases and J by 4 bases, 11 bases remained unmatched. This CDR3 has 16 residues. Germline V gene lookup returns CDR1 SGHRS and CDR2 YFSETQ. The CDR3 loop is CASSGGTGSYSTEAFF. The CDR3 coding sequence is TGCGCCAGCAGCGGGGGGACAGGGTCGTACTCCACTGAAGCTTTCTTT.